This TCR beta chain was recovered during a study of CD8 T cells in ankylosing spondylitis. Study results and caveats: Relatively rare in peripheral blood, disease-linked clones were also CD8+. Disease-associated clones were reportedly significantly overrepresented in matched ankylosing spondylitis synovial fluid. Among TCR beta sequences, a motif of roughly 8 highly homologous variants appeared characteristic of ankylosing spondylitis blood.

Comment on this clonotype: Its cognate antigen is unknown.

TCRdb processed the 5' RACE reads anew with MiXCR; each CDR3 protein has one entry. Of around 130,000 distinct CDR3 sequences listed, roughly 9% are singletons. This clonotype was obtained from a male donor with ankylosing spondylitis or in good health (not recorded which). Sequencing used blood, either unsorted or a sorted T cell fraction (not recorded which).

This CDR3 is CSARAHRGSGANVLTF. The DNA for the CDR3 is TGCAGTGCTAGGGCCCACAGGGGCTCTGGGGCCAACGTCCTGACTTTC. The J gene is TRBJ2-6, the V gene TRBV20-1; TRBD1 agrees at 7 bases. Germline loops: CDR1 DFQATT, CDR2 SNEGSKA (reference sequence). Trimming took 3 bases from V and 0 from J; bases not matched to a gene: 5. The CDR3 totals 16 residues.